This TCR beta chain is drawn from a study of PD-1 blockade in classical Hodgkin lymphoma. Overall study context: A 3 mg/kg intravenous dose of nivolumab was received by patients every 2 weeks.

Clones were sequenced by immunoSEQ multiplex PCR, and TCRdb holds only the in-frame ones, with some missing. This table has 90,000 to 100,000 clones, approximately 92% appearing once. No patient escaped relapse after autologous stem cell transplantation, and brentuximab vedotin exposure varied. V lost 1 base to trimming and J lost 3 bases, with 16 bases between them. The germline gives CDR1 SGDLS, CDR2 YYNGEE. CDR3 length: 16 residues. The chain uses TRBV9 and TRBJ2-5, with D tentatively TRBD1 (6 bases). The starting material was peripheral blood mononuclear cells (PBMCs), obtained at baseline. The sequence was obtained from a human donor with classical Hodgkin lymphoma. The CDR3: CASSVRARTVKETQYF. The CDR3 region has the DNA TGTGCCAGCAGCGTAAGAGCGAGGACAGTCAAAGAGACCCAGTACTTC.